A single sample gave rise to the 7 T cell receptor beta chains below, sequenced in a study of identical twins. TCRdb independently ran MiXCR on the 5' RACE reads; one entry per CDR3 protein. The sample lists approximately 470,000 distinct CDR3 sequences, approximately 15% seen once, with roughly 0.56% in the top ten. Separately, the same data were catalogued under a study of yellow fever vaccine responses in identical twins.

Material: CD4+ T cells sorted from blood. All receptors come from a woman in her late teens or twenties in good health.

V usage is TRBV15 and J usage is TRBJ1-2, with a possible D match to TRBD1 (5 bases). V lost 0 bases and J 0 bases, leaving 11 bases between the germline ends. Germline lookup yields CDR1 LNHNV and CDR2 YYDKDF (reference sequence). This CDR3 has 16 amino acids. This CDR3 reads CATSREGRGANYGYTF. DNA of the CDR3: TGTGCCACCAGCAGAGAGGGGCGCGGGGCTAACTATGGCTACACCTTC.

Only a few counts were recorded for this clonotype. J is TRBJ2-5 and V is TRBV10-3; D remains ambiguous. The CDR3 consists of 13 residues. V was pared by 3 bases and J by 5 bases, with 10 bases between. CDR1 and CDR2 from the germline V gene are ENHRY and SYGVKD. CDR3 in DNA: TGTGCCATCAGTGATGGATCTGTGGAGACCCAGTACTTC. It codes for CAISDGSVETQYF.

The chain recombines TRBV11-3 with TRBJ2-7, with 10 bases identical to TRBD2. CDR1 and CDR2 from the germline V gene are SGHNT and YENEEA. The V segment lost 7 bases and the J segment 3 bases; nucleotides outside the gene matches: 6. CDR3 length: 14 amino acids. The CDR3 coding sequence is TGTGCCAGCACCCAACTAGCGGGATTCTACGAGCAGTACTTC. Translation: CASTQLAGFYEQYF.

The chain couples TRBV4-3 to TRBJ2-3, with a tentative D call TRBD2 (6 bases). The germline V gene encodes CDR1 LGHNA and CDR2 YSLEER. The V gene lost 0 bases and the J gene lost 2 bases, with 12 bases spanning the gap. CDR3 length equals 16 residues. CDR3 in DNA: TGCGCCAGCAGCCAAGATCTTGGGGGGAACACAGATACGCAGTATTTT. Translating gives CASSQDLGGNTDTQYF.

The chain combines TRBV29-1 with TRBJ2-1; D is possibly TRBD1 or TRBD2 (5 bases each). With 5 bases removed from V and 5 bases from J, the gap between germline ends came to 10 bases. Germline values: CDR1 SQVTM, CDR2 ANQGSEA. This CDR3 has 12 residues. CDR3 residues: CSVKGRNNEQFF. CDR3 DNA: TGCAGCGTTAAGGGACGGAACAATGAGCAGTTCTTC.

This chain links TRBV20-1 with TRBJ1-1; D might be TRBD1 (6 bases). The germline V gene encodes CDR1 DFQATT and CDR2 SNEGSKA (reference sequence). Trimming removed 0 bases from V and 5 bases from J, with 19 bases in between. The CDR3 loop spans 16 amino acids. In DNA, the CDR3 is TGCAGTGCTAGAGATGGAGGAGGGGGGGTAGCTACTGAAGCTTTCTTT. This encodes CSARDGGGGVATEAFF.

The CDR3 bases are TGCAGTGCTCCGACCGGGACTAGCCAAGAGACCCAGTACTTC. Its translation: CSAPTGTSQETQYF. The chain combines TRBV20-1 with TRBJ2-5; 8 positions match TRBD2. V shed 5 bases, J shed 1 base, and the junction held 6 bases outside the gene matches. CDR1 and CDR2 (germline): DFQATT, SNEGSKA (reference sequence). The CDR3 totals 14 residues.